A single T cell receptor beta chain is shown here with its context. Among the donors, all were healthy bone marrow donors. Likely unrecorded immune exposures existed in these nominally healthy donors. The CDR3 sequence is 12 residues long. The germline V gene has CDR1 SQVTM and CDR2 ANQGSEA. Trimming took 4 bases from V and 8 from J, leaving 14 bases between them. This sample was included in a study of cytomegalovirus exposure and HLA in healthy donors. Researchers ran the PCR with 60 Vbeta and 13 Jbeta primers. Profiled with immunoSEQ multiplex PCR; TCRdb holds only in-frame clones, not every one. The sample lists approximately 150,000 clones, 75% to 90% occurring once.

The sequence derives from a woman aged 25 to 39 in good health and CMV-seronegative. The chain is built from TRBV29-1 and TRBJ1-1; D is undetermined. The sequenced sample was PBMCs. The CDR3 here is CSVGRQYLEAFF. The CDR3 DNA sequence: TGCAGCGTTGGGCGGCAGTACCTGGAAGCTTTCTTT.